This T cell receptor beta chain was recorded in a study of T cell responses to AZD1222 COVID-19 vaccine. Whole-study findings and limits: Spike-specific TCR breadth rose after two AZD1222 doses, and depth rose as well. Distributed over spike, vaccine-associated CD4 TCRs predominated at 160-218 and 743-854.

Concerning this clone: Its antigen is unknown.

Clones were read by immunoSEQ multiplex PCR, and TCRdb kept only the in-frame ones, dropping some. The repertoire holds 160,000 or so clones, under 95% seen once, with roughly 4.5% in the top ten. V was clipped by 2 bases and J by 8 bases; unmatched bases: 9. The germline CDR1 and CDR2 sequences are SGHKS and YYEKEE (reference sequence). The CDR3 consists of 15 residues. Sequenced here: peripheral blood, sampled on day 0 of MenACWY control vaccination. The source is an adult in good health. This rearrangement joins TRBV5-5 to TRBJ2-1; 8 bases match TRBD1. The CDR3: CASSLQGDLIDEQFF. The CDR3 coding sequence is TGTGCCAGCAGCTTACAGGGGGACCTTATCGATGAGCAGTTCTTC.